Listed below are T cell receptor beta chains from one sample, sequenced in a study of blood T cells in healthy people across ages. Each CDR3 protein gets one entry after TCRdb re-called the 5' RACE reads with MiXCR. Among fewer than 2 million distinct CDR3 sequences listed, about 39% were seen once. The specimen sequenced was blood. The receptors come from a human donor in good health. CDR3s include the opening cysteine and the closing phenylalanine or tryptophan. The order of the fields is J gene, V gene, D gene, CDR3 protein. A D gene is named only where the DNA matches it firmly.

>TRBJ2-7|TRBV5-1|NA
CASSPEGGFSGPAIAPHYEQYF
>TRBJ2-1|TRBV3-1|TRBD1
CARSQGRGMNEQFF
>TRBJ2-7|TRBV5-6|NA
CASSLGHASDGEQYF
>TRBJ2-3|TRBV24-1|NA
CATSRPGEPDTQYF
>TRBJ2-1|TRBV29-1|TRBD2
CSVVGGGSYNEQFF
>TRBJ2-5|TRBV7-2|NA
CASSPQTRSQETQYF
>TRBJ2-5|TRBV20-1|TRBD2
CSARVPGKTSGQETQYF
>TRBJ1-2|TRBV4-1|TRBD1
CASSQVKGQGAPTGYTF
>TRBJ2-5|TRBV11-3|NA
CASSLEGSHGGTQYF
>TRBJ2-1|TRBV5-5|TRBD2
CASSPDQAGGDNEQFF
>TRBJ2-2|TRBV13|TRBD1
CASSLGTGSELFF
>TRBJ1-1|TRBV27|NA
CASHGGDTEAFF
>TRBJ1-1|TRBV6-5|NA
CASQAQRLPGGEAFF
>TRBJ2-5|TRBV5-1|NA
CASSLSNQETQYF
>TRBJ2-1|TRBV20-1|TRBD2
CSARDSTSGGANEQFF
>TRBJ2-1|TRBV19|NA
CASSMGRGNNEQFF
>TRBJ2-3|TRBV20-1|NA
CSARNPGPLTDTQYF
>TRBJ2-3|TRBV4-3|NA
CASSQDIGGEWADTQYF
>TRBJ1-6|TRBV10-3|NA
CAISETLPESPLHF
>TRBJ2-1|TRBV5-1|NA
CASSLLPTVSYNEQFF
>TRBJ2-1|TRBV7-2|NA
CASSTGTQPFF
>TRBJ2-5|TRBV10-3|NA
CAISARYEETQYF
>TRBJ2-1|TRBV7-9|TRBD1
CASSLGTGSGIEGQFF
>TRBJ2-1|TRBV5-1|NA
CASSPGGVYNEQFF
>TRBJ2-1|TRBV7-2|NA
CASSLEGPLYNEQFF
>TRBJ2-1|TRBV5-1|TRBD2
CASSLIQRESYNEQFF
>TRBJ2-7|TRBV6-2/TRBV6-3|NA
CASSYVAGIEQYF
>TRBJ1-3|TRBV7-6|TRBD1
CASSFTGGPGNTIYF
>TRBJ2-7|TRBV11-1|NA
CASSLFVEGPYEQYF
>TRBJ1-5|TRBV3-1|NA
CASSQESEGRFNQPQHF
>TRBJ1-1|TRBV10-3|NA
CAISDRNTEAFF
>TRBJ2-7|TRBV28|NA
CASTDPTGAIYEQYF
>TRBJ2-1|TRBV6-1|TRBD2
CASSIGLAYSDYNEQFF
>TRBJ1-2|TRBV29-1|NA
CSVKEAGYTF
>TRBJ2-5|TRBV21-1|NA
CASSKGGDRDQETQYF
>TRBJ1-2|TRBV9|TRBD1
CASSPRDSRDHYGYTF
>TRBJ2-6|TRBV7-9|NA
CVSSWGLDKTGANVRTF
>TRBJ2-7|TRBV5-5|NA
CASSQRQNYEQYF
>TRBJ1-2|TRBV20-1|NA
CSASRDIYGYTF
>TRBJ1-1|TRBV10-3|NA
CAISDVGASTEAFF
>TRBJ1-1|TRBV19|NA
CASSTDTGMNTEAFF
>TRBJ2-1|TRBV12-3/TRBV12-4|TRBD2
CASSFASGGPSLYNEQFF
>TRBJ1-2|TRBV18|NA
CASSPEVGYTF
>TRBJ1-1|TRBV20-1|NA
CSARDQQRAEAFF
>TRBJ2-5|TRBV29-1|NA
CSVGTPEETRYF
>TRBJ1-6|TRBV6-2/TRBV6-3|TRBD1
CASTYRDRDNSPLHF
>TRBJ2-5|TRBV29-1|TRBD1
CSVERQGAGMREQYF
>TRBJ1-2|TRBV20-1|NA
CSAPGVLNYGYTF
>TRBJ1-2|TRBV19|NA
CASIADDTANYGYTF
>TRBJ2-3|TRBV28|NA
CASREGLSSTDTQYF
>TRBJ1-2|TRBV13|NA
CASRLGGGPADDYTF
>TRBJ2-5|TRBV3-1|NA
CASSVRLGQEAQYF
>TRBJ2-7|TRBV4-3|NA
CASSQGVLGNEQYF
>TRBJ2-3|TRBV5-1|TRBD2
CASSLERDPQYF
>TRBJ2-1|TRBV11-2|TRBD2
CASSRTSSHEQFF
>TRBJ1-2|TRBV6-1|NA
CASNEGVEAVYGYTF
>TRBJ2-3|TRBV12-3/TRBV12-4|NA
CASTPKAGALTDTQYF
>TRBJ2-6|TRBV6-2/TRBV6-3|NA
CASSYIQAVTSVSGANVLTF